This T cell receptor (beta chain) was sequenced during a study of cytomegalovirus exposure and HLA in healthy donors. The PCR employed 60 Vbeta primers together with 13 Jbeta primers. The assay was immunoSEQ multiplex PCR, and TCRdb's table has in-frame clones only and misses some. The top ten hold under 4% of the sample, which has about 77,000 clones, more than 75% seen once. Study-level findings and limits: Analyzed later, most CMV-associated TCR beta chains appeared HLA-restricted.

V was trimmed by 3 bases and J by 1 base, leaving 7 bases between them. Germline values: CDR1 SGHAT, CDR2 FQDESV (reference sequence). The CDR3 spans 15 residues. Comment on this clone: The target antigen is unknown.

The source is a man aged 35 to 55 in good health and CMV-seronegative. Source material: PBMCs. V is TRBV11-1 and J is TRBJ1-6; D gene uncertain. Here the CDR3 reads CASSFRGSYNSPLHF. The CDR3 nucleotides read TGTGCCAGCAGCTTCCGAGGGTCCTATAATTCACCCCTCCACTTT.